Presented here are 15 T cell receptor beta chains from one specimen sequenced in a study of cytomegalovirus exposure and HLA in healthy donors (dated by TCRdb to 2017 to 2019). Libraries were constructed by the immunoSEQ multiplex PCR assay. Entries here come from immuneACCESS through TCRdb and include only in-frame sequences with V and J called. Some clones fail to appear in such tables; in the studies checked, an unresolved V gene covers under half of the shortfall, and the cause of the remainder is unknown. This sample holds under 85,000 clones; roughly 94% were observed only once. Clones ranked in the top ten supply around 2.1% of the sample. Sequenced sample: PBMCs. The receptors here all came from a woman between 18 and 29 years old in good health and CMV-seronegative.

V is TRBV6-6 and J is TRBJ2-1; 7 nucleotides align to TRBD2. The CDR3 consists of 14 residues. V shed 7 bases and J 9 bases; nucleotides not matched to a gene: 12. Germline V gene lookup returns CDR1 MNHNY and CDR2 SVGAGI (reference sequence). CDR3: CASNPRESMGEQFF. CDR3 in DNA: TGTGCCAGCAACCCGCGGGAGTCAATGGGTGAGCAGTTCTTC.

The CDR3 bases are TGTGCCAGTAGGGCCAGCTGGAGTACCTACGAGCAGTACTTC. This encodes CASRASWSTYEQYF. This sequence joins TRBV19 and TRBJ2-7; D not resolved. Germline assignment: CDR1 LNHDA and CDR2 SQIVND (reference sequence). V was pared by 6 bases and J by 2 bases, with 14 bases between. The CDR3 has 14 residues. The variable domain in full, completed from reference TRBV19 and TRBJ2-7, reads DGGITQSPKYLFRKEGQNVTLSCEQNLNHDAMYWYRQDPGQGLRLIYYSQIVNDFQKGDIAEGYSVSREKKESFPLTVTSAQKNPTAFYLCASRASWSTYEQYFGPGTRLTVT.

V usage is TRBV4-1 and J usage is TRBJ1-1; D may be TRBD1 (6 bases). Germline CDR1 MGHRA, CDR2 YSYEKL. V was shortened by 3 bases and J by 1 base, with 15 bases between the two germline ends. The CDR3 is 16 residues long. DNA for the CDR3: TGCGCCAGCAGCCATAACAGGGTCTCCGCGAACACTGAAGCTTTCTTT. This sequence encodes CASSHNRVSANTEAFF.

The rearrangement joins TRBV6-1 to TRBJ2-3; 14 positions match TRBD2. Unmatched junction bases numbered 4, after V lost 2 bases and J lost 6 bases. There are 16 residues in the CDR3. CDR1 and CDR2 from the germline V gene are MNHNS and SASEGT. This CDR3 reads CASSETGTSGSDTQYF. CDR3 in DNA: TGTGCCAGCAGTGAAACCGGGACTAGCGGGAGCGATACGCAGTATTTT.

The chain couples TRBV28 to TRBJ2-7; 13 bases align to TRBD2. This CDR3 is 17 amino acids long. V was clipped by 5 bases and J by 3 bases; unmatched bases: 10. Germline CDR1 MDHEN, CDR2 SYDVKM. This CDR3 reads CASSTGTSGIAYYEQYF. The DNA for the CDR3 is TGTGCCAGCAGTACCGGGACTAGCGGGATCGCTTACTACGAGCAGTACTTC.

The chain has TRBV5-1 and TRBJ2-1, with TRBD2 matching 10 bases. This CDR3 comprises 15 residues. The V gene end was trimmed by 4 bases and the J gene end by 6 bases; junction bases not matched to a gene: 7. CDR1 is SGHRS, CDR2 YFSETQ, per germline. The CDR3 sequence is CASSSLASGSNEQFF. In DNA, the CDR3 is TGCGCCAGCAGCAGCTTGGCTAGCGGGAGCAATGAGCAGTTCTTC.

The J gene is TRBJ2-7, the V gene TRBV2; 7 bases line up with TRBD1. The CDR3 totals 13 residues. Per the germline V gene, CDR1 is SNHLY and CDR2 is FYNNEI. V trimming: 1 base; J trimming: 6 bases; junction bases outside the gene matches: 3. The CDR3 nucleotides read TGTGCCAGCAGTGAAGTGGCAGGGGGCGAGCAGTACTTC. It translates to CASSEVAGGEQYF.

CDR3 sequence (DNA): TGTGCCAGTACCCCCGGGACAGGGGTGAGGGAAAAACTGTTTTTT. Its translation: CASTPGTGVREKLFF. The V call is TRBV19, the J call TRBJ1-4, with 10 bases fitting TRBD1. This CDR3 is 15 amino acids long. V lost 7 bases, J lost 8 bases, and 10 bases stayed unmatched. Germline CDR1 reads LNHDA; CDR2 reads SQIVND (reference sequence).

This clone was observed once. This rearrangement joins TRBV10-3 to TRBJ2-2; 8 bases agree with TRBD2. J gave up 1 base and V 11 bases, and 12 bases lay outside the gene matches. Germline assignment: CDR1 ENHRY and CDR2 SYGVKD. CDR3 length: 16 amino acids. The CDR3 loop reads CASQGLAGMNTGELFF. CDR3 bases: TGTGCCTCCCAAGGGCTAGCGGGCATGAACACCGGGGAGCTGTTTTTT.

In this sample, this clone turned up a few times. The chain uses TRBV30 and TRBJ2-7, with a tentative D call TRBD1 (6 bases). This CDR3 comprises 11 residues. V lost 0 bases to trimming and J lost 6 bases, with 6 bases between them. CDR1 GTSNPN and CDR2 SVGIG come from the germline V gene (reference sequence). CDR3 bases: TGTGCCTGGAGTGTAGGGGGCGAGCAGTACTTC. Translation: CAWSVGGEQYF.

In regard to this clone: The junction departs from germline at one end; a sequencing error may be responsible. This chain uses TRBV27 with TRBJ1-6; D not resolved. The CDR3 is made up of 13 amino acids. The germline CDR1 and CDR2 sequences are MNHEY and SMNVEV (reference sequence). For the CDR3, the DNA is TGTGCCAGCAGTGTATCGGAGTTTTCACCCCTCCACTTT. This sequence encodes CASSVSEFSPLHF.

This sequence joins TRBV5-6 and TRBJ1-5, with D possibly TRBD1 on 6 matching bases. This CDR3 contains 16 residues. V dropped 4 bases and J dropped 3 bases, with 17 bases sitting between them. Germline loops: CDR1 SGHDT, CDR2 YYEEEE. The CDR3 reads CASSVQTGHHNQPQHF. CDR3 nucleotide sequence: TGTGCCAGCAGCGTACAAACGGGACACCACAATCAGCCCCAGCATTTT.

This chain links TRBV27 with TRBJ1-1; weak D call: TRBD1 (6 bases). V was cut by 2 bases and J by 2 bases, with 12 bases left in between. CDR3 length equals 15 residues. Germline V lookup: CDR1 MNHEY, CDR2 SMNVEV (reference sequence). This chain's CDR3 is CASSLDEGVNTEAFF. Written as DNA, the CDR3 is TGTGCCAGCAGTTTAGATGAGGGGGTAAACACTGAAGCTTTCTTT.

The chain employs TRBV30 and TRBJ1-1; D possibly corresponds to TRBD1 (6 bases). Germline CDR1 is GTSNPN and CDR2 is SVGIG (reference sequence). V lost 1 base, J lost 4 bases, and 19 bases lay in between. The CDR3 consists of 16 residues. The CDR3 DNA reads as TGTGCCTGGAGTGCGTATACCGGGACAAGAGCCACTGAAGCTTTCTTT. This codes for CAWSAYTGTRATEAFF.

This sequence joins TRBV27 and TRBJ2-1; D perhaps matches TRBD1 (5 bases). V lost 10 bases, J lost 4 bases, and 14 bases lay in between. The CDR3 has 13 residues. Germline V CDR1 and CDR2: MNHEY, SMNVEV (reference sequence). The CDR3 nucleotides are TGTGCCACCAAAGAAGGGGATTACAATGAGCAGTTCTTC. The encoded protein is CATKEGDYNEQFF.